The source of this T cell receptor beta chain is a study of molecular identifiers for immune sequencing clone quantification. The germline V gene encodes CDR1 MGHRA and CDR2 YSYEKL. The ends were cut back, 2 bases at V and 4 bases at J, with 9 bases in the middle. This CDR3 region has 14 residues. Preparation of the bulk TCR libraries relied on previously described methods and listed TCR primers. TCRdb re-derived calls from the PCR reads in MiXCR, one entry per CDR3 protein. The data hold about 320,000 distinct CDR3 sequences, with roughly 23% observed a single time. Material: naive CD8+ T cells from blood, with Jurkat cell RNA spiked in. As for subset: FACS-sorted CD8+CD4-CCR7+CD45RA+ naive T cells. The origin of this receptor is a human donor in good health. Some libraries in this study had Jurkat cell RNA spiked in. This chain uses TRBV4-1 with TRBJ2-1; D perhaps matches TRBD2 (5 bases). The CDR3 is CASSQLSGYNEQFF. CDR3 nucleotides: TGCGCCAGCAGCCAATTGAGCGGATACAATGAGCAGTTCTTC.